Included here is one TCR beta chain sequence, with context. Its target is not known. These data are taken from a study of T cell responses to AZD1222 COVID-19 vaccine. Using immunoSEQ multiplex PCR, the repertoire was profiled, and TCRdb retains in-frame clones only, with some absent. The sample records about 150,000 clones, around 90% being singletons. Study-wide findings and caveats: Repertoires in all cases were sampled only once the peak T cell response had passed. Unmutated regions of variants are reportedly targeted by nearly half of spike-specific TCRs. The donors showed a predominance of white British ancestry and of females, with possible underestimation of clonal diversity. Just a handful of people given AZD1222 tested seropositive at baseline.

The germline V gene has CDR1 WNHNN and CDR2 SYGVQD (reference sequence). This CDR3 is built from 12 residues. Deletions cut 5 bases from V and 11 bases from J, with 13 bases between. The genes are TRBV10-1 and TRBJ2-1, with D tentatively TRBD2 (6 bases). The sequence was collected from an adult in good health. Sequencing was performed on peripheral blood, taken on day 0 of AZD1222 vaccination. This chain's CDR3 is CASSIPLAQQFF. CDR3 nucleotides: TGCGCCAGCAGTATTCCTCTAGCGCAGCAGTTCTTC.